This T cell receptor beta chain was recovered during a study of OX40 agonist ivuxolimab in advanced cancers. Assay: immunoSEQ multiplex PCR; the TCRdb copy retains only in-frame clones and omits some. Found here are roughly 81,000 clones, 80% to 90% of them singletons; the top ten hold about 6%. Study results and caveats: Averaging showed that CD8+ T cells had more expanded clones than CD4+ did. Among the lowest peripheral clonal expansion occurred in 0.1-3.0 mg/kg partial responders.

Germline CDR1 is LNHDA and CDR2 is SQIVND (reference sequence). CDR3 size: 17 residues. Trimming cost V 6 bases and J 3 bases, with 23 bases left between them. Concerning this clone itself: What it recognizes is unknown.

The sequenced sample was CD4+ or CD8+ T cells sorted from blood, obtained in a trial of the OX40 agonist ivuxolimab. This TCR came from an adult with an advanced solid tumor such as melanoma, head and neck, liver or kidney cancer. The V call is TRBV19, the J call TRBJ1-2; D remains unclear. The DNA of the CDR3 is TGTGCCAGTAGGAGGATCGCTTCCGCAACAGTAGACTATGGCTACACCTTC. Amino acid sequence: CASRRIASATVDYGYTF.